The following is a T cell receptor beta chain sequence with its context. Antigen unknown. The data were produced by immunoSEQ multiplex PCR, yet TCRdb's version contains in-frame clones alone and is incomplete. The sample shows around 160,000 clones, 90% to 95% of them seen only once. The data derive from a study of T cell responses to AZD1222 COVID-19 vaccine. This CDR3 spans 15 amino acids. The germline V gene encodes CDR1 SGHAT and CDR2 FQDESV (reference sequence). J lost 1 base, V lost 5 bases, and 7 bases had no gene match. General study findings and limits: Just a handful of people given AZD1222 tested seropositive at baseline.

This material consisted of peripheral blood, taken on day 0 of AZD1222 vaccination. V usage is TRBV11-1 and J usage is TRBJ2-5; the match to TRBD1 covers 7 bases. The receptor comes from an adult in good health. The chain's CDR3 is CASSRNRDSQETQYF. The DNA of the CDR3 is TGTGCCAGCAGCCGAAACCGGGACAGCCAAGAGACCCAGTACTTC. The full variable domain, with the rest looked up from reference TRBV11-1 and TRBJ2-5, is EAEVAQSPRYKITEKSQAVAFWCDPISGHATLYWYRQILGQGPELLVQFQDESVVDDSQLPKDRFSAERLKGVDSTLKIQPAELGDSAMYLCASSRNRDSQETQYFGPGTRLLVL.